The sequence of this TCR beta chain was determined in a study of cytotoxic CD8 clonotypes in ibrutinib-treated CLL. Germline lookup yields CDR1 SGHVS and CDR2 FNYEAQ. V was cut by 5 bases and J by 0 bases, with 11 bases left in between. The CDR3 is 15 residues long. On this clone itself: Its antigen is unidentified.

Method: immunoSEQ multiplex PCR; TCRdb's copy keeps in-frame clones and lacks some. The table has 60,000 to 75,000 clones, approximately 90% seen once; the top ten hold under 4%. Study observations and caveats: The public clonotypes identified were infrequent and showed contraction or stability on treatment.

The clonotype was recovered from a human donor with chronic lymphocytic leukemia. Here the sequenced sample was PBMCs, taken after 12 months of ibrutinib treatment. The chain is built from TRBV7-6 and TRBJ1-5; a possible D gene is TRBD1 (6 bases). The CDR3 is CASSQDRHSNQPQHF. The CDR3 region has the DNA TGTGCCAGCAGCCAGGACAGACATAGCAATCAGCCCCAGCATTTT.